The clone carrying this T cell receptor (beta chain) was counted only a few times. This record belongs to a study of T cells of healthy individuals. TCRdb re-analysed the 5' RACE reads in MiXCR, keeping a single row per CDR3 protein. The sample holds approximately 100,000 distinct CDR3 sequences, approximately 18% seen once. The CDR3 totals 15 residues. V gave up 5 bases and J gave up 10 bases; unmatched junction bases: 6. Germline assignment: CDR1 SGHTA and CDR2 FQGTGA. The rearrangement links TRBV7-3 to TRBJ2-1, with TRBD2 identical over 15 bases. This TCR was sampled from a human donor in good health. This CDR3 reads CASSPRTSGRGEQFF. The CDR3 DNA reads TGTGCCAGCAGCCCCCGGACTAGCGGGAGGGGGGAGCAGTTCTTC.